The T cell receptor (beta chain) described here comes from a study of T cell responses to AZD1222 COVID-19 vaccine. Regarding the study as a whole: Donors were largely white British and mainly female; clonal diversity was possibly underestimated. Vaccine-associated CD4 TCRs ranged over spike, dominating at 160-218 and 743-854. Reports say nearly half of spike-specific TCRs go after unmutated variant regions.

It was second doses at about 4 or about 12 weeks that were pooled. To note about this clone: No antigen is known for it.

TCRdb's copy holds only in-frame clones and misses some; the assay was immunoSEQ multiplex PCR. Here the sample spans about 110,000 clones, around 90% being singletons. CDR1 SGHDT and CDR2 YYEEEE come from the germline V gene. With 4 bases clipped from V and 9 bases from J, the junction kept 9 bases outside the gene matches. The CDR3 has 14 residues. This material consisted of peripheral blood, taken 28 days after the second AZD1222 dose. The chain recombines TRBV5-6 with TRBJ1-5; 8 nucleotides line up with TRBD1. The TCR comes from an adult who received the AZD1222 COVID-19 vaccine. CDR3 nucleotides: TGTGCCAGCAGCGTCGGGACAGGCGTTCGGCCCCAGCATTTT. This encodes CASSVGTGVRPQHF.